Listed below are T cell receptor beta chains from one sample, sequenced in a study of T cell responses to AZD1222 COVID-19 vaccine. Repertoires were generated with immunoSEQ multiplex PCR, while TCRdb's copy carries only in-frame clones and drops some. The top ten hold about 12% of the sample, which has 85,000 to 100,000 clones, around 94% seen once. This sample comprised peripheral blood, obtained on day 0 of AZD1222 vaccination. These receptors were collected from an adult in good health. CDR3s include the opening cysteine and the closing phenylalanine or tryptophan. The D gene is left open where the match is weak.

d_gene,len,v_gene,CDR3aa
-,15,TRBV4-1,CASSQDHRTVEKLFF
-,16,TRBV4-1,CASSLGWDGGSYEQYF
-,13,TRBV12-3/TRBV12-4,CASSSGSNSPLHF
-,14,TRBV18,CASSPRDFSTEAFF
TRBD1,13,TRBV6-5,CASGGQGVEKLFF
-,12,TRBV21-1,CATRYLSGKLFF
-,14,TRBV4-1,CASSQSALLHEQFF
TRBD1,14,TRBV6-1,CASTYGQGSTEAFF
-,15,TRBV6-1,CASSDPTLGWEKLFF
TRBD1,15,TRBV6-5,CASRSRGGRNQPQHF
-,14,TRBV5-1,CASSLESVAYEQYF
-,14,TRBV3-1/TRBV3-2,CASSQDPSEGEQFF
-,14,TRBV30,CAWSPWTVGNTIYF
-,12,TRBV27,CASSLRGNEQFF
-,13,TRBV19,CASSMAAYNEQFF
-,16,TRBV5-4,CASSLLNRDQPNTIYF